Detailed here is one T cell receptor beta chain. Its target is not known. The V end lost 4 bases, the J end lost 1 base, and 17 bases lay between the germline ends. CDR3 size: 17 residues. High-throughput TCR beta sequencing covered peripheral CD8+ and CD4+ T cells. Through negative isolation, CD4+ and CD8+ T cells were obtained, while TEMRA cells were enriched using FACS. Random hexamers were used to reverse transcribe an amount of roughly 0.5 to 1 ug RNA. Multiplex immunoSEQ PCR targeted 54 Vbeta and 13 Jbeta TCR beta segments. TCRdb independently ran MiXCR on the immunoSEQ multiplex PCR reads; one entry per CDR3 protein. The top ten hold about 0.095% of the sample, which has about 200,000 distinct CDR3 sequences, 90% to 95% seen once. The data belong to a study of CD8 T cells in Susac syndrome. Broader study findings: Individuals included in the TCR sequencing and HLA analysis were acknowledged by the study to be relatively few in number.

Source material: CD4+ T cells from PBMCs. The sequence came from a human donor in good health. V is TRBV12-3 or TRBV12-4 and J is TRBJ1-5; the D gene is possibly TRBD1 (5 bases). The CDR3 reads CASSSTRGTGSNQPQHF. The CDR3 DNA sequence: TGTGCCAGCAGTTCGACACGCGGGACGGGGAGCAATCAGCCCCAGCATTTT.